This passage covers 29 T cell receptor beta chains from one sample sequenced in a study of blood T cell repertoires in COVID-19. Sequenced by immunoSEQ multiplex PCR; TCRdb stores in-frame clones only, minus some. The sample holds 150,000 to 200,000 clones, around 79% seen once. Specimen: peripheral blood. These TCRs come from a man between 60 and 75 years old with active or convalescent COVID-19.

The rearrangement links TRBV6-5 to TRBJ2-7; 7 nucleotides align to TRBD2. The germline gives CDR1 MNHEY, CDR2 SVGAGI. This CDR3 is built from 14 residues. The V and J ends lost 8 bases and 3 bases, in that order; junction bases with no gene match: 10. The CDR3 bases are TGTGCCAGCCACCAGACTAGCCAGGACTACGAGCAGTACTTC. It is translated as CASHQTSQDYEQYF.

CDR3 protein: CASSPLPQGAYQPQHF. CDR3 coding DNA: TGTGCCAGTAGTCCTTTACCGCAGGGGGCTTATCAGCCCCAGCATTTT. The rearrangement joins TRBV19 to TRBJ1-5, with TRBD1 identical over 8 bases. This CDR3 is 16 amino acids long. V dropped 5 bases and J dropped 5; count of bases not matched to a gene: 11. Germline V gives CDR1 LNHDA, CDR2 SQIVND (reference sequence).

The rearrangement joins TRBV28 to TRBJ1-1, with TRBD1 as a possible D gene (6 bases). The CDR3 is made up of 16 amino acids. Germline-derived CDR1 and CDR2 are MDHEN and SYDVKM. The ends were cut back, 7 bases at V and 5 bases at J, with 23 bases in the middle. DNA of the CDR3: TGTGCCAGCAAAAAGGACAGACACCTTGGGGGTACTGAAGCTTTCTTT. Protein: CASKKDRHLGGTEAFF.

The V and J genes are TRBV5-6 and TRBJ2-7, with D tentatively TRBD1 (5 bases). Between the trimmed V and J ends, which lost 2 bases and 6 bases, there was a span of 21 bases. Looked up from germline, CDR1 is SGHDT and CDR2 is YYEEEE. The CDR3 consists of 16 residues. The CDR3 DNA follows: TGTGCCAGCAGCTTTCTGGGGCGGAAGCCCGGAGCCGAGCAGTACTTC. Protein sequence: CASSFLGRKPGAEQYF.

The V call is TRBV28, the J call TRBJ2-5; TRBD1 matches 10 bases. Germline CDR1 reads MDHEN; CDR2 reads SYDVKM. J was trimmed by 4 bases and V by 6 bases; bases with no gene match: 8. The CDR3 is 15 residues long. In DNA, the CDR3 is TGTGCCAGCAGGGGGGGACAGGGGTGGCGAGAGACCCAGTACTTC. This sequence encodes CASRGGQGWRETQYF.

The V call is TRBV7-8, the J call TRBJ2-7, with TRBD2 matching 16 bases. CDR1 and CDR2 (germline): SGHVS, FQNEAQ. The CDR3 contains 17 residues. V lost 10 bases, J lost 2 bases, and 11 bases stayed unmatched. CDR3 sequence reads: CATGPGLAGGPPYEQYF. CDR3 DNA: TGTGCCACCGGACCGGGACTAGCGGGAGGGCCTCCCTACGAGCAGTACTTC.

This chain uses TRBV28 with TRBJ2-5, with 7 nucleotides matching TRBD1. From germline, CDR1 is MDHEN and CDR2 SYDVKM. The CDR3 is 15 amino acids. The V and J ends lost 6 bases and 5 bases, in that order; junction bases with no gene match: 12. CDR3 sequence reads: CASSHGDSRHETQYF. DNA of the CDR3: TGTGCCAGCAGCCATGGGGACAGTCGTCACGAGACCCAGTACTTC.

The chain carries TRBV11-3 and TRBJ2-1; 10 positions agree with TRBD2. This CDR3 is built from 16 residues. Trimming cost V 1 base and J 1 base; bases outside gene matches: 1. Germline assignment: CDR1 SGHNT and CDR2 YENEEA. This CDR3 reads CASSLGTSGSYNEQFF. Written as DNA, the CDR3 is TGTGCCAGCAGCTTAGGGACTAGCGGATCCTACAATGAGCAGTTCTTC. The full variable domain, rest sourced from reference TRBV11-3 and TRBJ2-1, is EAGVVQSPRYKIIEKKQPVAFWCNPISGHNTLYWYLQNLGQGPELLIRYENEEAVDDSQLPKDRFSAERLKGVDSTLKIQPAELGDSAVYLCASSLGTSGSYNEQFFGPGTRLTVL.

The CDR3 protein is CASSLGGVGEVTQYF. The CDR3 bases are TGTGCCAGCAGCTTGGGTGGGGTCGGGGAGGTGACCCAGTACTTC. This sequence joins TRBV5-4 and TRBJ2-5; D may be TRBD2 (6 bases). The germline gives CDR1 SGHNT, CDR2 YYREEE (reference sequence). The V and J ends lost 0 bases and 7 bases respectively, with 16 bases between them. The CDR3 has 15 amino acids.

Turning to this clone: This clone may be a read error of a much larger clone one base away. The chain employs TRBV9 and TRBJ2-7, with 7 positions matching TRBD1. Germline lookup yields CDR1 SGDLS and CDR2 YYNGEE. With 3 bases clipped from V and 2 bases from J, the junction kept 2 bases outside the gene matches. This CDR3 has 13 amino acids. This CDR3 is CASSGGTAYEQYF. The DNA for the CDR3 is TGTGCCAGCAGCGGGGGGACAGCCTACGAGCAGTACTTC.

This chain connects TRBV6-5 to TRBJ1-1; tentatively, D is TRBD1 (5 bases). The CDR3 is made up of 13 amino acids. Germline loops: CDR1 MNHEY, CDR2 SVGAGI. The germline V and J ends were trimmed by 2 bases and 6 bases, with 10 bases remaining between them. The CDR3 is CASSYGAHAEAFF. In nucleotides, the CDR3 is TGTGCCAGCAGTTACGGGGCCCACGCTGAAGCTTTCTTT.

This clone showed up just once. The V and J genes are TRBV18 and TRBJ1-6; 9 bases map to TRBD1. This CDR3 spans 15 amino acids. V was pared by 2 bases and J by 10 bases, with 6 bases of the junction left unmatched. CDR1 KGHSH and CDR2 LQKENI come from the germline V gene. The CDR3 spells CASSPGGQGDSPLHF. The DNA for the CDR3 is TGTGCCAGCTCACCAGGGGGACAGGGAGACTCACCCCTCCACTTT.

A word on this clone: This sample includes further DNA sequences coding for the same CDR3. This rearrangement joins TRBV18 to TRBJ2-7; 14 nucleotides line up with TRBD2. Germline values: CDR1 KGHSH, CDR2 LQKENI. Trimming cost V 5 bases and J 10 bases; bases outside gene matches: 10. The CDR3 contains 15 residues. As DNA, the CDR3 is TGTGCCAGCTCAAGCGGGACTAGCGGGAGAGGTGAACAGTACTTC. Translated: CASSSGTSGRGEQYF.

This clone was seen more than once but under ten times. The rearrangement joins TRBV2 to TRBJ1-5; TRBD1 agrees at 8 bases. With V trimmed by 3 bases and J by 7 bases, 5 bases remained unmatched. Germline V lookup: CDR1 SNHLY, CDR2 FYNNEI. The CDR3 contains 14 residues. The CDR3 loop is CASSDSGGRQPQHF. The CDR3 DNA reads as TGTGCCAGCAGTGATTCAGGGGGCCGGCAGCCCCAGCATTTT.

The chain joins TRBV11-2 to TRBJ2-3; perhaps TRBD2 as D (7 bases). Germline assignment: CDR1 SGHAT and CDR2 FQNNGV. The ends were cut back, 0 bases at V and 1 base at J, with 14 bases in the middle. This CDR3 has 17 amino acids. CDR3 sequence (DNA): TGTGCCAGCAGCTTAGAGGGCGGGGGCTGGGGCACAGATACGCAGTATTTT. Encoded protein: CASSLEGGGWGTDTQYF.

The chain combines TRBV6-5 with TRBJ2-1, with D maybe TRBD2 (6 bases). Germline V gene lookup returns CDR1 MNHEY and CDR2 SVGAGI. The CDR3 contains 15 residues. The V gene lost 1 base and the J gene lost 7 bases, with 14 bases spanning the gap. The CDR3 loop reads CASSYFGGSGNEQFF. Here the CDR3 DNA reads TGTGCCAGCAGTTACTTTGGAGGGAGTGGGAATGAGCAGTTCTTC.

The chain links TRBV29-1 to TRBJ1-2; D gene unclear. With 3 bases removed from V and 4 bases from J, the gap between germline ends came to 15 bases. The CDR3 runs 14 residues. The V gene's germline CDR1 is SQVTM and CDR2 ANQGSEA. CDR3 bases: TGCAGCGTTGATAGAGCCCAGCGAGGCTATGGCTACACCTTC. Translated: CSVDRAQRGYGYTF.

This clone has more than one count but fewer than ten. The rearrangement links TRBV28 to TRBJ1-4, with 10 bases lining up with TRBD1. Germline-derived CDR1 and CDR2 are MDHEN and SYDVKM. The CDR3 consists of 16 residues. J lost 3 bases, V lost 7 bases, and 8 bases had no gene match. The CDR3: CASIRDRGRANEKLFF. Written as DNA, the CDR3 is TGTGCCAGCATTCGCGACAGGGGGCGAGCTAATGAAAAACTGTTTTTT.

The genes are TRBV5-1 and TRBJ2-3; 9 bases align to TRBD2. V shed 0 bases, J shed 4 bases, and the junction held 6 bases outside the gene matches. Germline-derived CDR1 and CDR2 are SGHRS and YFSETQ. This CDR3 spans 16 amino acids. The CDR3, as DNA: TGCGCCAGCAGCTTGGGAGCGGGAGGCCGTCCAGATACGCAGTATTTT. The encoded protein is CASSLGAGGRPDTQYF.

The CDR3 here is CSVGQGVLYEQFF. Here the CDR3 DNA reads TGCAGCGTTGGACAGGGGGTATTATATGAGCAGTTCTTC. The rearrangement joins TRBV29-1 to TRBJ2-1, with 9 bases that match TRBD1. This CDR3 has 13 amino acids. Germline CDR1 and CDR2: SQVTM and ANQGSEA. J lost 8 bases, V lost 4 bases, and 6 bases had no gene match.

The V and J genes are TRBV7-8 and TRBJ2-3; a possible D gene is TRBD2 (6 bases). In germline, CDR1 is SGHVS, CDR2 FQNEAQ. This CDR3 has 15 residues. Trimming left V 2 bases short and J 2 bases short, with 11 bases between. CDR3 loop: CASSLSGANTDTQYF. The CDR3 DNA reads TGTGCCAGCAGCTTATCGGGAGCGAACACAGATACGCAGTATTTT.

This clone appeared a single time. The rearrangement joins TRBV18 to TRBJ2-2; possible D gene TRBD1, 5 bases. Trimming took 4 bases from V and 1 from J, leaving 7 bases between them. Germline-derived CDR1 and CDR2 are KGHSH and LQKENI. There are 14 residues in the CDR3. In nucleotides, the CDR3 is TGTGCCAGCTCACTCGACAGGAACACCGGGGAGCTGTTTTTT. Translated: CASSLDRNTGELFF.

This rearrangement joins TRBV9 to TRBJ2-1, with 10 positions matching TRBD2. The CDR3 spans 15 residues. CDR1 is SGDLS and CDR2 is YYNGEE in the germline V gene. V dropped 4 bases and J dropped 7; count of bases not matched to a gene: 8. CDR3 bases: TGTGCCAGCAGCCCTTTAGCGGGAGGATATAATGAGCAGTTCTTC. Residues: CASSPLAGGYNEQFF.

The rearrangement links TRBV7-9 to TRBJ2-7; no clear D gene. Trimming removed 5 bases at V and 2 bases at J, with 13 bases between. The CDR3 is 14 residues long. In germline, CDR1 is SEHNR, CDR2 FQNEAQ (reference sequence). The CDR3 region has the DNA TGTGCCAGCAGCCCCGTTTTGTCCGCCTACGAGCAGTACTTC. Translation: CASSPVLSAYEQYF. The variable domain in full, completed from reference TRBV7-9 and TRBJ2-7, reads DTGVSQNPRHKITKRGQNVTFRCDPISEHNRLYWYRQTLGQGPEFLTYFQNEAQLEKSRLLSDRFSAERPKGSFSTLEIQRTEQGDSAMYLCASSPVLSAYEQYFGPGTRLTVT.

The gene calls are TRBV28 and TRBJ1-3, with D tentatively TRBD1 (5 bases). The CDR3 is made up of 17 amino acids. V lost 2 bases to trimming and J lost 0 bases, with 14 bases between them. The germline gives CDR1 MDHEN, CDR2 SYDVKM. CDR3 sequence: CASSLIQGRGSGNTIYF. CDR3 coding DNA: TGTGCCAGCAGTTTAATTCAGGGTAGGGGCTCTGGAAACACCATATATTTT.

CDR3 protein: CASSLSAQDTQYF. The CDR3 nucleotides read TGTGCCAGCAGCTTATCCGCACAGGATACGCAGTATTTT. The gene calls are TRBV11-3 and TRBJ2-3; D not resolved. Trimming removed 2 bases from V and 6 bases from J, with 9 bases in between. In germline, CDR1 is SGHNT, CDR2 YENEEA. The length of the CDR3 is 13 residues.

This clone turned up a few times. The chain is built from TRBV29-1 and TRBJ2-2; a possible D gene is TRBD2 (6 bases). The V gene's germline CDR1 is SQVTM and CDR2 ANQGSEA. Trimming removed 3 bases from V and 0 bases from J, with 8 bases in between. This CDR3 is 14 amino acids long. The CDR3 nucleotides read TGCAGCGTTGACGCGGGAACGAACACCGGGGAGCTGTTTTTT. Its translation: CSVDAGTNTGELFF.

V usage is TRBV11-2 and J usage is TRBJ2-7; the match to TRBD2 covers 12 bases. Looked up from germline, CDR1 is SGHAT and CDR2 is FQNNGV. Trimming took 5 bases from V and 12 from J; bases not matched to a gene: 5. This CDR3 is built from 12 residues. CDR3 residues: CASSQTSGRLYF. For the CDR3, the DNA is TGTGCCAGCAGCCAGACTAGCGGGAGACTGTACTTC.

The CDR3 sequence: CASSLMGRENTEAFF. The CDR3 DNA sequence: TGTGCCAGCAGCTTAATGGGGCGGGAGAACACTGAAGCTTTCTTT. This chain joins TRBV7-2 and TRBJ1-1, with TRBD1 as a possible D gene (5 bases). V was cut by 2 bases and J by 1 base, with 11 bases left in between. This CDR3 has 15 residues. The germline V gene has CDR1 SGHTA and CDR2 FQGNSA.